This T cell receptor beta chain emerged from a study of radiotherapy plus CTLA-4 blockade in lung cancer. TCRdb's copy holds only in-frame clones and misses some; the assay was immunoSEQ multiplex PCR. Of tens of thousands of clones in the sample, approximately 80% are singletons; the top ten hold around 2.5%. Treatment of patients with chemo-refractory metastatic non-small-cell lung cancer consisted of focal radiation plus CTLA-4 blockade with ipilimumab. Germline V gene data show CDR1 as MNHNY and CDR2 as SVGAGI (reference sequence). This CDR3 has 16 amino acids. J lost 7 bases, V lost 1 base, and 11 bases had no gene match.

The sequence was collected from a human donor with non-small cell lung cancer whose response to radiotherapy plus ipilimumab could not be evaluated. The V gene is TRBV6-6, the J gene TRBJ2-7, with 9 bases lining up with TRBD2. This sample comprised peripheral blood, obtained from a patient treated with radiotherapy plus ipilimumab. CDR3 amino acids: CASSYYRGSGSGEQYF. CDR3 DNA sequence: TGTGCCAGCAGTTACTACAGGGGTAGCGGGAGCGGGGAGCAGTACTTC.